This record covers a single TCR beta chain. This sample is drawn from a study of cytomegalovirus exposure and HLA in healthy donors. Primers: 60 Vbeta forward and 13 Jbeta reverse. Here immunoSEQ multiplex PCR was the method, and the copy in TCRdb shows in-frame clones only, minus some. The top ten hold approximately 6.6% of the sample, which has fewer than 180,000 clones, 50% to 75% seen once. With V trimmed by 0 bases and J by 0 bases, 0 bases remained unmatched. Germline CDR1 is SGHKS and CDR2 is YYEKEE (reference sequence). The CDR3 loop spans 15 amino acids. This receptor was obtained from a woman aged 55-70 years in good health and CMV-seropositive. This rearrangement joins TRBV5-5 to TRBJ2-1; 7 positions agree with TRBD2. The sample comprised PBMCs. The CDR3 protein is CASSLGGSSYNEQFF. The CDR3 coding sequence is TGTGCCAGCAGCTTGGGCGGGAGCTCCTACAATGAGCAGTTCTTC. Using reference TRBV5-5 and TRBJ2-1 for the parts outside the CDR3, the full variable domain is DAGVTQSPTHLIKTRGQQVTLRCSPISGHKSVSWYQQVLGQGPQFIFQYYEKEERGRGNFPDRFSARQFPNYSSELNVNALLLGDSALYLCASSLGGSSYNEQFFGPGTRLTVL.